This passage covers 3 T cell receptor beta chains from one sample sequenced in a study of T cells in Graves' hyperthyroidism and ophthalmopathy. Using RNA transcripts as the source, TCR beta CDR3 regions were amplified. In the first-round RT-PCR of the TCR CDR3, the HTBI primer set was used. TCRdb independently ran MiXCR on the multiplex PCR reads; one entry per CDR3 protein. This table holds about 330,000 distinct CDR3 sequences, about 13% found once. Sequencing was carried out using blood. These receptors were taken from a woman between 35 and 50 years old with Graves' ophthalmopathy.

Ten or more counts support this clonotype. This chain connects TRBV12-3 or TRBV12-4 to TRBJ1-2; perhaps TRBD1 as D (5 bases). Trimming left V 4 bases short and J 8 bases short, with 20 bases between. This CDR3 has 15 residues. Here the CDR3 reads CASSSRMGPQWGYTF. The CDR3 DNA is TGTGCCAGCAGTTCGAGGATGGGACCCCAGTGGGGCTACACCTTC.

This clonotype was seen more than once but under ten times. The chain combines TRBV12-3 or TRBV12-4 with TRBJ1-3; no clear D. Trimming shortened V by 3 bases and J by 4 bases, and 10 bases separated the two germline ends. This CDR3 comprises 14 residues. Written as DNA, the CDR3 is TGTGCCAGCAGTTTTTCGGGTGGCGGAAACACCATATATTTT. Encoded protein: CASSFSGGGNTIYF.

This clonotype occurred a few times. V gene TRBV20-1 combines with J gene TRBJ2-5, with TRBD1 identical over 7 bases. The ends lost 2 bases at V and 4 bases at J; junction bases unmatched: 7. The CDR3 has 14 residues. Germline V gene sequence: CDR1 DFQATT, CDR2 SNEGSKA (reference sequence). The DNA of the CDR3 is TGCAGTGCTAGATCGGACAGGCAATCAGAGACCCAGTACTTC. Residues: CSARSDRQSETQYF.